These 19 T cell receptor beta chains were sequenced from one sample in a study of molecular identifiers for immune sequencing clone quantification. TCRdb reprocessed the PCR reads with MiXCR, giving one entry per CDR3 protein. The table includes about 510,000 distinct CDR3 sequences, about 20% detected once. The specimen sequenced was naive CD8+ T cells from blood, with Jurkat cell RNA spiked in. Subset noted: FACS-sorted CD8+CD4-CCR7+CD45RA+ naive T cells. The receptors stem from a human donor in good health. Some libraries in this study had Jurkat cell RNA spiked in.

The gene calls are TRBV5-6 and TRBJ2-2; D unresolved. Germline V lookup: CDR1 SGHDT, CDR2 YYEEEE. The CDR3 contains 12 residues. V gave up 0 bases and J gave up 14 bases, with 11 bases separating them. This chain's CDR3 is CASSLVSHHLFF. The CDR3 region has the DNA TGTGCCAGCAGCTTGGTATCACACCACCTGTTTTTT.

Points on this clonotype: A much larger clonotype is one base distant, so this may be a read error. The chain couples TRBV7-9 to TRBJ2-3; D could derive from TRBD1 or TRBD2 (5 bases each). The CDR3 loop spans 16 amino acids. Deletions cut 5 bases from V and 0 bases from J, with 15 bases between. From germline, CDR1 is SEHNR and CDR2 FQNEAQ (reference sequence). The CDR3 sequence is CASSPGPAISTDTQYF. The CDR3 DNA sequence: TGTGCCAGCAGCCCGGGACCAGCGATTAGCACAGATACGCAGTATTTT.

Concerning this clonotype: A single base separates this from a much larger clone, so it may be a read error. This chain connects TRBV19 to TRBJ2-3; maybe TRBD2 (6 bases). Per the germline V gene, CDR1 is LNHDA and CDR2 is SQIVND (reference sequence). The CDR3 is 15 residues long. Trimming took off 10 bases at V and 8 bases at J, with 25 bases between the two ends. As DNA, the CDR3 is TGTGCCACCTCTGGTCTAGCGAGACTTCAGGTTACGCAGTATTTT. Translating gives CATSGLARLQVTQYF.

Note on this clonotype: A much larger clone differs by one base, so this may be a read error. The chain carries TRBV5-1 and TRBJ2-7, with D perhaps matching TRBD1 (6 bases). Deletions cut 4 bases from V and 7 bases from J, with 18 bases between. The CDR3 sequence is 14 residues long. Germline CDR1 SGHRS, CDR2 YFSETQ. As DNA, the CDR3 is TGCGCCAGCAGCCTATCAACAGGGAGTAAAGAGCAGTACTTC. Translation: CASSLSTGSKEQYF.

The chain employs TRBV4-3 and TRBJ1-5; the D is unclear. Between the trimmed V and J ends, which lost 3 bases and 4 bases, there was a span of 13 bases. The CDR3 consists of 15 residues. Germline V gene lookup returns CDR1 LGHNA and CDR2 YSLEER. CDR3 residues: CASSQGSGRNQPQHF. Here the CDR3 DNA reads TGCGCCAGCAGCCAGGGGTCTGGCAGAAATCAGCCCCAGCATTTT.

A word on this clonotype: A much larger clone differs by one base, so this may be a read error. V and J are TRBV4-1 and TRBJ2-7; 9 nucleotides agree with TRBD1. Per germline, CDR1 MGHRA and CDR2 YSYEKL. The CDR3 consists of 14 residues. CDR3: CASSQVTGGYEQCF. The DNA of the CDR3 is TGCGCCAGCAGCCAAGTTACAGGGGGCTACGAGCAGTGCTTC.

The chain uses TRBV27 and TRBJ2-4; 8 bases are shared with TRBD1. Germline values: CDR1 MNHEY, CDR2 SMNVEV (reference sequence). J was trimmed by 4 bases and V by 6 bases; bases with no gene match: 11. This CDR3 comprises 16 residues. Written as DNA, the CDR3 is TGTGCCAGCAGGCACTCGAGGCGGACAGGGAAAAACATTCAGTACTTC. It codes for CASRHSRRTGKNIQYF.

This clonotype was found a few times. This chain connects TRBV15 to TRBJ2-7; TRBD2 agrees at 14 bases. The V gene's germline CDR1 is LNHNV and CDR2 YYDKDF (reference sequence). CDR3 length: 17 residues. J was trimmed by 3 bases and V by 5 bases; bases with no gene match: 9. The CDR3 region has the DNA TGTGCCACCAGCGGGACTAGCGGGGGACGACCTCTCTACGAGCAGTACTTC. Translated, it gives CATSGTSGGRPLYEQYF.

As for this clonotype: A much larger clone is a single base away; this may be a read error. CDR3 region: CASSFGQFSGSTIYF. In nucleotides, the CDR3 is TGCGCCAGCAGCTTTGGACAGTTCTCTGGAAGCACCATATATTTT. The gene calls are TRBV5-1 and TRBJ1-3; D might be TRBD1 (6 bases). CDR1 and CDR2 from the germline V gene are SGHRS and YFSETQ. The CDR3 contains 15 residues.

The chain combines TRBV6-2 or TRBV6-3 with TRBJ1-1; unclear D gene. The germline gives CDR1 MNHEY, CDR2 SVGEGT. Between the trimmed V and J ends, which lost 5 bases and 2 bases, there was a span of 12 bases. The CDR3 totals 14 residues. The CDR3 coding sequence is TGTGCCAGCAGTCAACACCCGCTCAACACTGAAGCTTTCTTT. This sequence encodes CASSQHPLNTEAFF.

This clonotype appeared many times. The rearrangement joins TRBV2 to TRBJ2-7; D is possibly TRBD2 (5 bases). This CDR3 is built from 14 residues. V dropped 4 bases and J dropped 2 bases, with 12 bases sitting between them. The germline CDR1 and CDR2 sequences are SNHLY and FYNNEI. The CDR3 reads CASSAGRGPYEQYF. CDR3 bases: TGTGCCAGCAGTGCGGGCAGAGGGCCCTACGAGCAGTACTTC.

The V call is TRBV19, the J call TRBJ2-3; 13 bases line up with TRBD2. In germline, CDR1 is LNHDA, CDR2 SQIVND (reference sequence). There are 18 residues in the CDR3. J gave up 5 bases and V 4 bases, and 12 bases lay outside the gene matches. In DNA form, the CDR3 reads TGTGCCAGTAGTACGGGGGAACGACTAGCGGGAGGCGAAGATACGCAGTATTTT. It codes for CASSTGERLAGGEDTQYF.

This clonotype was recorded at least ten times. The gene calls are TRBV5-1 and TRBJ2-3; 13 bases fit TRBD2. The CDR3 has 18 residues. Germline assignment: CDR1 SGHRS and CDR2 YFSETQ. Germline trimming cut 4 bases from V and 1 base from J; bases unmatched to any gene: 9. The CDR3 protein is CASSAILGLAGGTDTQYF. The CDR3 nucleotides read TGCGCCAGCAGCGCCATTCTTGGACTAGCGGGGGGCACAGATACGCAGTATTTT.

In this sample, this clonotype turned up a few times. The chain has TRBV3-1 and TRBJ2-7, with 7 bases matching TRBD2. The CDR3 is made up of 15 amino acids. Germline assignment: CDR1 LGHDT and CDR2 YNNKEL (reference sequence). The trim removed 4 bases at V and 2 bases at J, leaving 8 bases unmatched. The CDR3 nucleotides read TGTGCCAGCAGCCCCCTGACTAGCTCTCCCTACGAGCAGTACTTC. The encoded protein is CASSPLTSSPYEQYF.

The J gene is TRBJ1-6, the V gene TRBV27; a possible D gene is TRBD1 (5 bases). Per germline, CDR1 MNHEY and CDR2 SMNVEV (reference sequence). Deletions cut 7 bases from V and 0 bases from J, with 10 bases between. The CDR3 covers 15 residues. Here the CDR3 DNA reads TGTGCCAGCAAGGACACGAGCTCCTATAATTCACCCCTCCACTTT. This sequence encodes CASKDTSSYNSPLHF.

J is TRBJ2-3 and V is TRBV6-2 or TRBV6-3, with D hard to call. CDR1 is MNHEY, CDR2 SVGEGT, per germline. Between the trimmed V and J ends, which lost 3 bases and 0 bases, there was a span of 13 bases. The length of the CDR3 is 16 residues. CDR3 DNA sequence: TGTGCCAGCAGTTATTCCTGGGATCCTAGCACAGATACGCAGTATTTT. It yields the protein CASSYSWDPSTDTQYF.

V and J are TRBV20-1 and TRBJ1-6; TRBD1 matches 8 bases. The CDR3 sequence is 15 residues long. The germline V gene has CDR1 DFQATT and CDR2 SNEGSKA (reference sequence). The V and J ends lost 0 bases and 7 bases, in that order; junction bases with no gene match: 5. The CDR3 reads CSARDRGQGNSPLHF. The CDR3 DNA reads TGCAGTGCTAGAGATCGAGGACAGGGAAATTCACCCCTCCACTTT.

The CDR3 is CASSSTHRLGSGNRAGELFF. The CDR3 DNA reads TGTGCCAGCAGTTCCACCCATCGTTTAGGTAGCGGGAACCGGGCCGGGGAGCTGTTTTTT. The V and J genes are TRBV2 and TRBJ2-2, with 8 bases identical to TRBD2. The ends lost 5 bases at V and 6 bases at J; junction bases unmatched: 23. The CDR3 runs 20 residues. Germline V gene lookup returns CDR1 SNHLY and CDR2 FYNNEI.

The chain has TRBV6-6 and TRBJ1-2; tentative D call: TRBD1 (5 bases). Trimming shortened V by 5 bases and J by 1 base, and 11 bases separated the two germline ends. In germline, CDR1 is MNHNY, CDR2 SVGAGI (reference sequence). The CDR3 spans 14 residues. The CDR3 region is CASSTSDSNYGYTF. CDR3 in DNA: TGTGCCAGCAGTACTTCCGACAGTAACTATGGCTACACCTTC.